This TCR beta chain is from a study of beta chain features in type 1 diabetes. Study results and caveats: The study found fewer insertions and more deletions at VDJ junctions in type 1 diabetes patients. Patients' naive, central memory and Treg TCRB repertoires seemed closer to one another than those of healthy donors. Type 1 diabetes patients showed a moderate but significant shortening of TCRB CDR3s in all four CD4+ subsets.

Around 110 mL of blood, on average, came from one heparinised draw per donor. For this clone: The target antigen is unknown. The sample holds other DNA sequences that translate to the same CDR3.

The J segment lost 2 bases and the V segment lost 9 bases, leaving 2 bases of the junction unmatched. The CDR3 has 13 amino acids. Germline CDR1 is MNHNS and CDR2 is SASEGT. Reverse transcribing all isolated RNA meant expressed TCRB transcripts were sequenced. Sequenced naive, central memory and regulatory T cell samples produced an average of roughly 3.5 million reads. Data came from immunoSEQ multiplex PCR; TCRdb stores just in-frame clones and leaves some out. The table shows around 140,000 clones, with around 9% occurring only once. The sequence came from a man younger than 40 with type 1 diabetes. This chain joins TRBV6-1 and TRBJ2-5; TRBD2 matches 11 bases. The sample was central memory CD4+ T cells from blood. CDR3 DNA sequence: TGTGCCAGTGGGACTAGCGGACAAGAGACCCAGTACTTC. Amino acids: CASGTSGQETQYF.